The 20 T cell receptor beta chains given below trace back to one sample, sequenced in a study of pediatric ulcerative colitis. Libraries were prepared by immunoSEQ multiplex PCR; TCRdb keeps only in-frame clonotypes and omits some of them. The sample yields under 20,000 clones, roughly 74% seen once. The rectum was sampled with one to two pinch biopsies at colonoscopy. The sample consisted of gut tissue. The receptors stem from a girl aged 5-17 years with moderate ulcerative colitis.

This chain links TRBV9 with TRBJ2-3; possible D gene TRBD2, 6 bases. Per the germline V gene, CDR1 is SGDLS and CDR2 is YYNGEE. Between the trimmed V and J ends, which lost 7 bases and 2 bases, there was a span of 17 bases. This CDR3 contains 15 residues. The CDR3 DNA sequence: TGTGCCAGCGCAACGGGACTCCGTAACACAGATACGCAGTATTTT. This encodes CASATGLRNTDTQYF.

The chain recombines TRBV28 with TRBJ1-3; no clear D gene. Trimming removed 6 bases from V and 3 bases from J, with 6 bases in between. The CDR3 is 12 residues long. Per the germline V gene, CDR1 is MDHEN and CDR2 is SYDVKM. DNA for the CDR3: TGTGCCAGCAGGAGTGATGGAAACACCATATATTTT. Residues: CASRSDGNTIYF.

This rearrangement joins TRBV7-8 to TRBJ2-2, with TRBD1 as a possible D gene (6 bases). Germline V gene data show CDR1 as SGHVS and CDR2 as FQNEAQ. The V gene lost 1 base and the J gene lost 4 bases, with 13 bases spanning the gap. The length of the CDR3 is 16 residues. This chain's CDR3 is CASSLVRGRGTGELFF. The DNA for the CDR3 is TGTGCCAGCAGCTTAGTTCGGGGCAGGGGCACCGGGGAGCTGTTTTTT.

This chain joins TRBV9 and TRBJ2-1; TRBD2 agrees at 16 bases. The CDR3 spans 18 residues. V shed 0 bases, J shed 4 bases, and the junction held 4 bases outside the gene matches. Per germline, CDR1 SGDLS and CDR2 YYNGEE. Here the CDR3 DNA reads TGTGCCAGCAGCGTAGGCCTGGGACTAGCGGGGGGGTACAATGAGCAGTTCTTC. Protein sequence: CASSVGLGLAGGYNEQFF.

V usage is TRBV4-1 and J usage is TRBJ2-1; the D is unclear. This CDR3 has 16 residues. V was shortened by 6 bases and J by 4 bases, with 19 bases between the two germline ends. Germline V gives CDR1 MGHRA, CDR2 YSYEKL. CDR3 coding DNA: TGCGCCAGCAGTCGCCAGTCTAGGAGTCTATACAATGAGCAGTTCTTC. Encoded protein: CASSRQSRSLYNEQFF.

The chain links TRBV4-1 to TRBJ2-6, with TRBD1 identical over 8 bases. Germline-derived CDR1 and CDR2 are MGHRA and YSYEKL. CDR3 length equals 18 residues. Trimming removed 6 bases from V and 1 base from J; junction bases left unmatched: 11. Here the CDR3 reads CASSHGGQGGSGANVLTF. CDR3 nucleotides: TGCGCCAGCAGTCATGGCGGACAGGGTGGTTCTGGGGCCAACGTCCTGACTTTC.

The table lists this clone with a few counts. The chain carries TRBV5-3 and TRBJ1-5; tentative D call: TRBD1 (6 bases). TRBV5-3 is placed among ORFs of uncertain function. The CDR3 consists of 15 residues. Trimming stripped 2 bases from V and 7 bases from J, with 16 bases between. The CDR3 is CARSLGQGIDQPQHF. The CDR3 DNA is TGTGCCAGAAGCTTAGGGCAGGGGATAGACCAGCCCCAGCATTTT.

In its sample, this clone was seen a few times. The chain uses TRBV29-1 and TRBJ1-3, with D unresolved. Trimming stripped 7 bases from V and 4 bases from J, with 20 bases between. There are 15 residues in the CDR3. CDR1 is SQVTM, CDR2 ANQGSEA, per germline. The CDR3 sequence: CSAVEIGILGNTIYF. The CDR3 DNA reads TGCAGCGCCGTGGAGATCGGTATTTTAGGAAACACCATATATTTT.

The rearrangement links TRBV19 to TRBJ1-4; D unresolved. Germline values: CDR1 LNHDA, CDR2 SQIVND (reference sequence). The CDR3 is 13 residues long. V lost 4 bases and J lost 11, with 14 bases in between. CDR3 DNA: TGTGCCAGTAGTACTGAATCGGCCGGGAAACTGTTTTTT. It codes for CASSTESAGKLFF.

The rearrangement uses TRBV9 and TRBJ2-3; D ambiguous. Looked up from germline, CDR1 is SGDLS and CDR2 is YYNGEE. V was cut by 0 bases and J by 6 bases, with 11 bases left in between. This CDR3 spans 14 amino acids. This CDR3 reads CASSVAGDLDTQYF. The CDR3 DNA follows: TGTGCCAGCAGCGTAGCTGGGGATCTGGATACGCAGTATTTT. Filled out from reference TRBV9 and TRBJ2-3, the complete variable domain reads DSGVTQTPKHLITATGQRVTLRCSPRSGDLSVYWYQQSLDQGLQFLIQYYNGEERAKGNILERFSAQQFPDLHSELNLSSLELGDSALYFCASSVAGDLDTQYFGPGTRLTVL.

The chain is built from TRBV5-1 and TRBJ2-3; a possible D gene is TRBD2 (6 bases). V shed 5 bases and J shed 0 bases, with 13 bases lying between them. The V gene's germline CDR1 is SGHRS and CDR2 YFSETQ. The CDR3 is 15 residues long. The CDR3 coding sequence is TGCGCCAGCAGTTATGGGACTTCCAGCACAGATACGCAGTATTTT. It encodes CASSYGTSSTDTQYF.

The CDR3 coding sequence is TGCGCCAGCAGCTTGGGACCGACAGGGAGGGAGTCCGGCACCTTC. Translating gives CASSLGPTGRESGTF. The chain combines TRBV5-1 with TRBJ1-2; 7 positions agree with TRBD1. The V gene's germline CDR1 is SGHRS and CDR2 YFSETQ. The CDR3 sequence is 15 residues long. The J segment lost 13 bases and the V segment lost 0 bases, leaving 15 bases of the junction unmatched.

Here the CDR3 reads CASSIYREDLAKNIQYF. Written as DNA, the CDR3 is TGCGCCAGCAGCATATACAGGGAAGACTTAGCCAAAAACATTCAGTACTTC. V is TRBV10-2 and J is TRBJ2-4; TRBD1 might be the D (6 bases). Germline CDR1 is WSHSY and CDR2 is SAAADI. The CDR3 consists of 17 residues. Trimming left V 6 bases short and J 0 bases short, with 18 bases between.

The V call is TRBV5-1, the J call TRBJ2-5; D is tentatively TRBD1 or TRBD2 (6 bases each). The V gene's germline CDR1 is SGHRS and CDR2 YFSETQ. V dropped 4 bases and J dropped 5 bases, with 12 bases sitting between them. CDR3 length equals 13 residues. The CDR3, as DNA: TGCGCCAGCAGCGGGGGGCCAGGGGAGACCCAGTACTTC. As protein: CASSGGPGETQYF.

This clone was picked up one time. V is TRBV6-5 and J is TRBJ1-2; no firm D call. Trimming pared 2 bases from V and 5 bases from J, leaving 9 bases between. The CDR3 contains 13 residues. CDR1 and CDR2 from the germline V gene are MNHEY and SVGAGI. CDR3 sequence reads: CASSYGRAYGYTF. The CDR3 DNA sequence: TGTGCCAGCAGTTACGGGCGAGCATATGGCTACACCTTC.

J is TRBJ1-5 and V is TRBV7-8; D gene unclear. In germline, CDR1 is SGHVS, CDR2 FQNEAQ. The V end was cut by 0 bases, the J end by 7 bases, with 7 bases between. The CDR3 totals 13 residues. The DNA of the CDR3 is TGTGCCAGCAGCTTAGCGTACGGCCAGCCCCAGCATTTT. Its translation: CASSLAYGQPQHF. Together with reference TRBV7-8 and TRBJ1-5, the CDR3 gives the full variable domain: GAGVSQSPRYKVAKRGQDVALRCDPISGHVSLFWYQQALGQGPEFLTYFQNEAQLDKSGLPSDRFFAERPEGSVSTLKIQRTQQEDSAVYLCASSLAYGQPQHFGDGTRLSIL.

This chain links TRBV11-2 with TRBJ2-1, with D uncertain. V lost 6 bases and J 4 bases, leaving 4 bases between the germline ends. Germline V CDR1 and CDR2: SGHAT, FQNNGV. CDR3 length: 11 amino acids. The CDR3 DNA reads as TGTGCCAGCAGGTCTTACAATGAGCAGTTCTTC. The encoded protein is CASRSYNEQFF.

This chain connects TRBV2 to TRBJ2-1, with 13 bases lining up with TRBD2. V dropped 7 bases and J dropped 6; count of bases not matched to a gene: 12. Per the germline V gene, CDR1 is SNHLY and CDR2 is FYNNEI. There are 17 residues in the CDR3. DNA of the CDR3: TGTGCCAGCAAGGGGACTAGCGGGATACGAGTTGGCAATGAGCAGTTCTTC. This sequence encodes CASKGTSGIRVGNEQFF.

The V call is TRBV6-1, the J call TRBJ1-2; 7 bases are shared with TRBD1. The germline V gene has CDR1 MNHNS and CDR2 SASEGT. The CDR3 loop spans 15 amino acids. Trimming removed 3 bases from V and 2 bases from J; junction bases left unmatched: 6. Written as DNA, the CDR3 is TGTGCCAGCAGTGATCCTATGGACAGGAACTATGGCTACACCTTC. Translating it yields CASSDPMDRNYGYTF.

Note on this clone: One end of the junction does not line up with germline, which may come from a read error. J is TRBJ2-3 and V is TRBV7-7; TRBD2 agrees at 10 bases. The CDR3 spans 18 residues. CDR1 is SSHAT and CDR2 is FNYEAQ in the germline V gene (reference sequence). CDR3 nucleotide sequence: TGTGCTAGCAGCTTAGGGGGGTCTAGCGGGAGTTGGACAGATACGCAGTATTTT. This gives the protein CASSLGGSSGSWTDTQYF.